This TCR beta chain was captured in a study of CD8 T cells in Susac syndrome. Study-level background: Intravenous immunoglobulin alone or corticosteroids were being given to patients with Susac syndrome at blood draw, unless they were therapy-naive.

The germline V gene encodes CDR1 LNHDA and CDR2 SQIVND (reference sequence). Trimming took off 2 bases at V and 6 bases at J, with 11 bases between the two ends. CDR3 length: 14 residues. Roughly 0.45 to 1 ug RNA was reverse transcribed with random hexamers. The method of amplification for TCR beta CDR3 was immunoSEQ multiplex PCR, covering 54 Vbeta and 13 Jbeta. TCRdb passed the immunoSEQ multiplex PCR reads through MiXCR, listing each CDR3 protein once. The sample yields over 150,000 distinct CDR3 sequences, about 94% seen once. As judged by recently defined diagnostic criteria, patients with Susac syndrome had definite or probable disease.

Material: CD4+ T cells from PBMCs. The V and J genes are TRBV19 and TRBJ1-5; D is perhaps TRBD1 (6 bases). This sequence was found in a human donor with Susac syndrome. The CDR3 region has the DNA TGTGCCAGTAGTATATCAGGGGCGGGTCAGCCCCAGCATTTT. The encoded protein is CASSISGAGQPQHF.